The next 15 T cell receptor beta chains were all read from a single sample in a study of response to subunit inactivated influenza vaccine. Each CDR3 protein is one row after TCRdb ran MiXCR on the RT-PCR reads. The profile shows 700,000 to 900,000 distinct CDR3 sequences, less than 25% of them singletons. The sequenced sample was PBMCs from blood, obtained roughly 5 days after vaccination. Receptors were obtained from a man aged 50-60 years who received an inactivated influenza vaccine.

The sample holds a few counts of this clonotype. J is TRBJ1-5 and V is TRBV4-2; D unresolved. Germline CDR1 reads LGHNA; CDR2 reads YNFKEQ. V lost 0 bases and J lost 5, with 14 bases in between. The CDR3 has 16 amino acids. The CDR3 sequence is CASSQDLNNDYQPQHF. Written as DNA, the CDR3 is TGTGCCAGCAGCCAAGATTTGAATAATGATTATCAGCCCCAGCATTTT.

The rearrangement joins TRBV20-1 to TRBJ2-3; the D is unclear. V lost 3 bases and J 0 bases, leaving 10 bases between the germline ends. Germline-derived CDR1 and CDR2 are DFQATT and SNEGSKA (reference sequence). This CDR3 has 14 amino acids. In DNA form, the CDR3 reads TGCAGTGCTAGTGGCAGGATTAGCACAGATACGCAGTATTTT. It specifies CSASGRISTDTQYF.

This clonotype has more than one count but fewer than ten. The rearrangement joins TRBV20-1 to TRBJ2-7; tentative D call: TRBD1 (6 bases). The CDR3 consists of 14 residues. Germline-derived CDR1 and CDR2 are DFQATT and SNEGSKA (reference sequence). Deletions cut 4 bases from V and 1 base from J, with 14 bases between. CDR3 residues: CSATLKGQSYEQYF. The CDR3 nucleotides are TGCAGTGCTACCTTAAAGGGACAATCCTACGAGCAGTACTTC.

The chain couples TRBV3-1 to TRBJ2-7, with no clear D. The germline V gene has CDR1 LGHDT and CDR2 YNNKEL (reference sequence). Trimming stripped 3 bases from V and 1 base from J, with 16 bases between. The CDR3 is 16 residues long. CDR3 sequence reads: CASSHSPASASYEQYF. CDR3 DNA sequence: TGTGCCAGCAGCCACTCCCCTGCGAGTGCATCCTACGAGCAGTACTTC.

The sample holds a few counts of this clonotype. The chain employs TRBV6-1 and TRBJ2-6; 7 bases are a match to TRBD1. Trimming took 7 bases from V and 2 from J; bases not matched to a gene: 5. The germline V gene has CDR1 MNHNS and CDR2 SASEGT. This CDR3 region has 15 residues. The CDR3 here is CASNRQGPGANVLTF. In DNA, the CDR3 is TGTGCCAGCAATAGACAGGGACCTGGGGCCAACGTCCTGACTTTC.

V is TRBV6-1 and J is TRBJ1-4; D unresolved. V gave up 10 bases and J gave up 3 bases, with 21 bases separating them. The CDR3 is 16 amino acids. CDR1 MNHNS and CDR2 SASEGT come from the germline V gene. CDR3 sequence: CATGRDPGASNEKLFF. CDR3 nucleotide sequence: TGTGCCACCGGGCGGGATCCCGGCGCGTCTAATGAAAAACTGTTTTTT.

This clonotype has a handful of counts. The chain has TRBV2 and TRBJ2-1; 10 positions match TRBD1. Germline V gene sequence: CDR1 SNHLY, CDR2 FYNNEI. V shed 7 bases, J shed 7 bases, and the junction held 10 bases outside the gene matches. This CDR3 spans 15 amino acids. CDR3 in amino acids: CASKRVTGGFNEQFF. The CDR3 region has the DNA TGTGCCAGCAAACGAGTGACAGGGGGCTTTAATGAGCAGTTCTTC. Variable domain in full (rest from reference TRBV2 and TRBJ2-1): EPEVTQTPSHQVTQMGQEVILRCVPISNHLYFYWYRQILGQKVEFLVSFYNNEISEKSEIFDDQFSVERPDGSNFTLKIRSTKLEDSAMYFCASKRVTGGFNEQFFGPGTRLTVL.

The V gene is TRBV9, the J gene TRBJ2-1; the D is unclear. Trimming removed 0 bases at V and 10 bases at J, with 14 bases between. This CDR3 contains 14 residues. CDR1 is SGDLS, CDR2 YYNGEE, per germline. The CDR3 region is CASSVGPSSMEQFF. As DNA, the CDR3 is TGTGCCAGCAGCGTAGGTCCCTCCTCCATGGAGCAGTTCTTC.

This clonotype occurred a few times. The chain is built from TRBV20-1 and TRBJ1-1; D possibly corresponds to TRBD1 (6 bases). Germline values: CDR1 DFQATT, CDR2 SNEGSKA (reference sequence). The CDR3 contains 13 residues. V was clipped by 5 bases and J by 11 bases, with 21 bases between them. CDR3 nucleotide sequence: TGCAGTGCTGCCCGAACGTCGGGGGCTGGGGCTTTCTTT. Residues: CSAARTSGAGAFF.

This sequence joins TRBV3-1 and TRBJ2-7; 8 bases match TRBD1. This CDR3 spans 16 amino acids. Trimming took 4 bases from V and 0 from J; bases not matched to a gene: 8. The V gene's germline CDR1 is LGHDT and CDR2 YNNKEL (reference sequence). In nucleotides, the CDR3 is TGTGCCAGCAGCCTTGACAGGGGACAAAGCTCCTACGAGCAGTACTTC. It yields the protein CASSLDRGQSSYEQYF.

The chain carries TRBV5-5 and TRBJ2-7; D may be TRBD2 (5 bases). V was trimmed by 6 bases and J by 7 bases, leaving 17 bases between them. The germline gives CDR1 SGHKS, CDR2 YYEKEE (reference sequence). The CDR3 has 13 amino acids. The CDR3 sequence: CASTSLFRGEQYF. The CDR3 DNA follows: TGTGCCAGCACTTCATTGTTCCGAGGGGAGCAGTACTTC. The full variable domain, rest sourced from reference TRBV5-5 and TRBJ2-7, is DAGVTQSPTHLIKTRGQQVTLRCSPISGHKSVSWYQQVLGQGPQFIFQYYEKEERGRGNFPDRFSARQFPNYSSELNVNALLLGDSALYLCASTSLFRGEQYFGPGTRLTVT.

This clonotype was recorded many times. This chain uses TRBV27 with TRBJ1-1; 7 positions agree with TRBD1. CDR3 size: 14 residues. Losses at the gene ends were 1 base for V and 5 bases for J; bases not matched to a gene: 4. Germline CDR1 and CDR2: MNHEY and SMNVEV (reference sequence). The CDR3 loop is CASSLWGTETEAFF. In DNA form, the CDR3 reads TGTGCCAGCAGTTTATGGGGGACAGAGACTGAAGCTTTCTTT.

The CDR3 DNA reads as TGCAGTGCTAGGCGGACTAGCGGGAGGAGGGGTGAGCAGTTCTTC. Its translation is CSARRTSGRRGEQFF. The chain joins TRBV20-1 to TRBJ2-1, with 14 positions matching TRBD2. Germline-derived CDR1 and CDR2 are DFQATT and SNEGSKA (reference sequence). The CDR3 runs to 15 residues. With 3 bases clipped from V and 9 bases from J, the junction kept 7 bases outside the gene matches.

Here the CDR3 reads CASRRLTNTGELFF. The CDR3 DNA is TGTGCCAGCAGGAGGCTTACGAACACCGGGGAGCTGTTTTTT. The chain is built from TRBV27 and TRBJ2-2; D ambiguous. The CDR3 runs to 14 residues. Trimming cost V 6 bases and J 0 bases, with 8 bases left between them. Germline assignment: CDR1 MNHEY and CDR2 SMNVEV (reference sequence).

The sample holds many counts of this clonotype. The chain joins TRBV12-3 or TRBV12-4 to TRBJ2-7, with TRBD2 matching 7 bases. The CDR3 covers 14 residues. Losses at the gene ends were 4 bases for V and 3 bases for J; bases not matched to a gene: 6. The CDR3 DNA reads TGTGCCAGCAGTTGGTTGGGGGAGGGCTACGAGCAGTACTTC. Residues: CASSWLGEGYEQYF.